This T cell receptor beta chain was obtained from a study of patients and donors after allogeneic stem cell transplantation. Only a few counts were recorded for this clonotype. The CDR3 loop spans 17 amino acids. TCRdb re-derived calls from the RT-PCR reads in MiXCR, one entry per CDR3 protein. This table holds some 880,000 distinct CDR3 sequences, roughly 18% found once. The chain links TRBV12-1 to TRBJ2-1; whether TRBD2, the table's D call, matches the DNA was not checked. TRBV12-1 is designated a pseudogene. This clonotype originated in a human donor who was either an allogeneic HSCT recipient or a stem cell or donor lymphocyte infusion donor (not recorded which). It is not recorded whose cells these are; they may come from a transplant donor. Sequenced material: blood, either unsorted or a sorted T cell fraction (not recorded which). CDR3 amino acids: CASSHKHGGRAHNEQFF. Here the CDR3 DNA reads TGTGCCAGCAGCCACAAACACGGCGGGAGGGCCCACAATGAGCAGTTCTTC.